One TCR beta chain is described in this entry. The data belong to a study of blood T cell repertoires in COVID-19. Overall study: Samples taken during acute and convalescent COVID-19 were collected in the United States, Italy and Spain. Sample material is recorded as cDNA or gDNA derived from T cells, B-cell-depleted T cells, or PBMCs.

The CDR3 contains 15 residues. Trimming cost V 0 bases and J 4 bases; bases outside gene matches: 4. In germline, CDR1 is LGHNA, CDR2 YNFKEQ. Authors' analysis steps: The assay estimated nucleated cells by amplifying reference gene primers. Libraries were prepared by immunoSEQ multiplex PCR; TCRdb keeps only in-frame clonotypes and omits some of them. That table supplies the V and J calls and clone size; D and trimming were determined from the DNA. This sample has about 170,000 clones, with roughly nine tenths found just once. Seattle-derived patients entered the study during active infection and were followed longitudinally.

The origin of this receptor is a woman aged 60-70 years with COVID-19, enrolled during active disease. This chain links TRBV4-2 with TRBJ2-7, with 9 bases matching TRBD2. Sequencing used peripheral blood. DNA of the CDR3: TGTGCCAGCAGCCAAGAAATAGCGGGAGCATACGAGCAGTACTTC. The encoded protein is CASSQEIAGAYEQYF.